The 3 T cell receptor beta chains below were found in one sample sequenced in a study of early stage breast cancer tumors. Sequencing was performed with immunoSEQ multiplex PCR; in TCRdb, only in-frame clones are kept and a portion is missing. Among 51,000 or so clones, about 80% were seen once, and the ten largest hold about 1.4%. Sequencing input: blood. These receptors all come from a person aged 50 to 59 with breast cancer.

This sequence joins TRBV7-2 and TRBJ1-4; 10 bases map to TRBD1. This CDR3 region has 17 residues. The V segment lost 5 bases and the J segment 7 bases; nucleotides outside the gene matches: 13. Germline V CDR1 and CDR2: SGHTA, FQGNSA. The CDR3 spells CASSPSRGGQGGEKLFF. CDR3 DNA sequence: TGTGCCAGCAGCCCCAGTCGAGGAGGACAGGGGGGTGAAAAACTGTTTTTT.

The chain employs TRBV19 and TRBJ2-1; TRBD1 agrees at 7 bases. Trimming at V came to 6 bases and at J to 7 bases, leaving 6 bases not matched to a gene. Germline lookup yields CDR1 LNHDA and CDR2 SQIVND (reference sequence). The CDR3 length is 13 residues. The CDR3 sequence: CASSDDRVNEQFF. The CDR3 DNA sequence: TGTGCCAGTAGCGATGACAGGGTGAATGAGCAGTTCTTC.

The sample holds one count of this clone. The gene calls are TRBV21-1 and TRBJ2-1; the listed D gene, TRBD1, was not tested against the DNA. TRBV21-1 constitutes a pseudogene. The length of the CDR3 is 16 residues. The CDR3: CASSKEVRTGYNEQFF. The CDR3 bases are TGTGCCAGCAGCAAAGAGGTCCGGACAGGGTACAATGAGCAGTTCTTC.